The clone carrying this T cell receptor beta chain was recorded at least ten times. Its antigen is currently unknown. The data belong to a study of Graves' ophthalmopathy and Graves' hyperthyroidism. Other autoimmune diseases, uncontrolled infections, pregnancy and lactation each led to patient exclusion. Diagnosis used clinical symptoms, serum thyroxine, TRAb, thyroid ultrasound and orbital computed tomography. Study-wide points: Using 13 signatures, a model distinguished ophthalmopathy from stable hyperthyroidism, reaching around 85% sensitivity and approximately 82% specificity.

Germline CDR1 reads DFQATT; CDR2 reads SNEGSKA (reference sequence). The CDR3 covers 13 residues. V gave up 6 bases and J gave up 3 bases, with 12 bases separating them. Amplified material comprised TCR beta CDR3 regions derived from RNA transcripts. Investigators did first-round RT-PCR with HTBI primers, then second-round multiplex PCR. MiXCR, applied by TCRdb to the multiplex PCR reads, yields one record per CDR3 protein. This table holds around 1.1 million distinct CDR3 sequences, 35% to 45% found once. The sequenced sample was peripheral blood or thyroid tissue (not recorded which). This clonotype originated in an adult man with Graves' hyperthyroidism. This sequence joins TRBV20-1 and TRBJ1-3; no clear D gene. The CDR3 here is CSALTVDGNTIYF. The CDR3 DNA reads TGCAGTGCCCTGACGGTGGATGGAAACACCATATATTTT.